The rows below give T cell receptor beta chains drawn from one sample of a study of blood T cells in healthy people across ages. TCRdb itself ran the 5' RACE reads through MiXCR, one entry per CDR3 protein. In the table there are some 790,000 distinct CDR3 sequences, around 30% of which are singletons. Material: blood. The receptors were gathered from a woman older than 75 in good health. Each CDR3 is given with its conserved first and last residue. D genes are given only for firm matches. Clone size is given for some rows only: seen once, a few or many times, or a class if the clone is expanded.

D,J,V,size,DNA,CDR3
.,TRBJ1-6,TRBV7-9,many,TGTGCCAGCAGCTTAAGGTGGGATTCACCCCTCCACTTT,CASSLRWDSPLHF
.,TRBJ2-5,TRBV6-6,many,TGTGCCAGCAGTTACTGGGGCAGAGAAGAGACCCAGTACTTC,CASSYWGREETQYF
.,TRBJ2-7,TRBV20-1,.,TGCAGTGCTACTACACCGGTTTTCGGCGAGCAGTACTTC,CSATTPVFGEQYF
.,TRBJ2-1,TRBV20-1,.,TGCAGTGCTATCTATAGGAGCGTCGATGAGCAGTTCTTC,CSAIYRSVDEQFF
TRBD1,TRBJ1-1,TRBV6-5,many,TGTGCCAGCAGTTACAGGGACAGGAACACTGAAGCTTTCTTT,CASSYRDRNTEAFF
TRBD2,TRBJ2-5,TRBV7-8,many,TGTGCCAGCAGCCCCCCGGGAGGGAGGGAGACCCAGTACTTC,CASSPPGGRETQYF
.,TRBJ2-7,TRBV28,.,TGTGCCAGCCATCAGGGGCGACCCTACGAGCAGTACTTC,CASHQGRPYEQYF
TRBD2,TRBJ2-1,TRBV20-1,few,TGCAGTGCTAGACTTTCTAGCGGGGGGGCCCGTTACAATGAGCAGTTCTTC,CSARLSSGGARYNEQFF
.,TRBJ1-4,TRBV27,.,TGTGCCAGCAGGACTGGCCAGTGGGGTGAAAAACTGTTTTTT,CASRTGQWGEKLFF
.,TRBJ1-1,TRBV7-2,few,TGTGCCAGCAGCTTAGTCGGGAGTCATGTGAGCACTGAAGCTTTCTTT,CASSLVGSHVSTEAFF
.,TRBJ1-1,TRBV7-2,few,TGTGCCAGCAGCCCCCGGAGGGTTACTGAAGCTTTCTTT,CASSPRRVTEAFF
.,TRBJ2-1,TRBV7-2,.,TGTGCCAGCAGCTTAGTACAGGGTGGCGTCAATGAGCAGTTCTTC,CASSLVQGGVNEQFF
.,TRBJ2-5,TRBV7-2,.,TGTGCCAGCAGCTCCCTCGCAGGGCCCATCCAAGAGACCCAGTACTTC,CASSSLAGPIQETQYF
TRBD1,TRBJ2-7,TRBV18,few,TGTGCCAGCTCACCAGGGACAGGGGGCGACAAGTTGGGCGAGCAGTACTTC,CASSPGTGGDKLGEQYF
TRBD2,TRBJ2-3,TRBV27,.,TGTGCCAGCAGTTTGCGACTAGCGGGGGGAGGAGATACGCAGTATTTT,CASSLRLAGGGDTQYF
.,TRBJ1-1,TRBV20-1,.,TGCAGTGCTAGAATCCCGGACATATCGAACACTGAAGCTTTCTTT,CSARIPDISNTEAFF
.,TRBJ1-5,TRBV27,few,TGTGCCAGCAGGTGGTCAGGTAGCAATCAGCCCCAGCATTTT,CASRWSGSNQPQHF
.,TRBJ2-1,TRBV7-8,.,TGTGCCAGTAGCCCCACCCCCGCTCGTGAGCAGTTCTTC,CASSPTPAREQFF
.,TRBJ2-3,TRBV20-1,.,TGCAGTGCTAGAGCCCTAGCCGCGGGAAGCACAGATACGCAGTATTTT,CSARALAAGSTDTQYF
.,TRBJ2-7,TRBV11-2,few,TGTGCCAGCAGCTTAGATCCCGACGTTAGGACCTACGAGCAGTACTTC,CASSLDPDVRTYEQYF
.,TRBJ2-3,TRBV10-3,few,TGTACCATCAGTGAGGCCACAGCAAGCACGGATACGCAGTATTTT,CTISEATASTDTQYF
.,TRBJ1-1,TRBV5-1,many,TGTGCCAGCAGCTTGATCTCGAACACTGAAGCTTTCTTT,CASSLISNTEAFF
.,TRBJ1-1,TRBV12-3/TRBV12-4,few,TGTGCCATCCCTAAAAGGAACACTGAAGCTTTCTTT,CAIPKRNTEAFF
.,TRBJ1-5,TRBV6-1,many,TGTGCCAGCAGGAACAGAAACAGGGCGGCCAATCAGCCCCAGCATTTT,CASRNRNRAANQPQHF
.,TRBJ1-4,TRBV29-1,many,TGCAGCGCGGGGCCGGGCAGGGTTGAAAAACTGTTTTTT,CSAGPGRVEKLFF
.,TRBJ1-1,TRBV5-1,.,TGCGCCAGCAGCGGAGGACATGGGAGCACTGAAGCTTTCTTT,CASSGGHGSTEAFF
.,TRBJ2-7,TRBV20-1,many,TGCAGTGCTAGCGAGGGTTTTAAGCAGTACTTC,CSASEGFKQYF
TRBD1,TRBJ2-5,TRBV27,few,TGTGCCAGCAGTTTATTCTCAGGGGGCGAGGTGGGTTGGGAGACCCAGTACTTC,CASSLFSGGEVGWETQYF
TRBD1,TRBJ1-6,TRBV12-3/TRBV12-4,few,TGTGCCAGCAGCACAGGGGGTTCCGTCTATTCACCCCTCCACTTT,CASSTGGSVYSPLHF
.,TRBJ1-3,TRBV10-3,.,TGTGCCGGAGGAAGGGGAAACACCATATATTTT,CAGGRGNTIYF
.,TRBJ1-2,TRBV6-1,many,TGTGCCAGCAGTGAGGGGACGAATGGCTACACCTTC,CASSEGTNGYTF
.,TRBJ1-1,TRBV7-2,many,TGTGCCAGCAGCCCTAGACAGGACACTGAAGCTTTCTTT,CASSPRQDTEAFF
.,TRBJ2-5,TRBV6-2/TRBV6-3,many,TGTGCCAGCAGTTGGACAGTAGAGACCCAGTACTTC,CASSWTVETQYF
.,TRBJ1-6,TRBV20-1,.,TGCAGTGCTGGCTATAATTCACCCCTCCACTTT,CSAGYNSPLHF